This T cell receptor (beta chain) was captured by sequencing in a study of blood T cell repertoires in COVID-19. In the original analysis: Nucleated cell counts were estimated from reference gene primer amplification. Sequencing was performed with immunoSEQ multiplex PCR; in TCRdb, only in-frame clones are kept and a portion is missing. V, J and clone size derive from that table, while D and trimming were established from the DNA sequence. The repertoire holds about 16,000 clones, with 88% as singletons. Losses at the gene ends were 4 bases for V and 0 bases for J; bases not matched to a gene: 6. The CDR3 has 16 amino acids. The germline V gene encodes CDR1 SGHKS and CDR2 YYEKEE (reference sequence).

The sequenced sample consisted of peripheral blood. This sequence was found in a human donor in a cohort sampled during active COVID-19. V is TRBV5-5 and J is TRBJ1-1; 10 bases line up with TRBD1. The CDR3 nucleotides are TGTGCCAGCAGCCCTGGACAGGGGGTCATGAACACTGAAGCTTTCTTT. This translates into CASSPGQGVMNTEAFF.